A selection of T cell receptor beta chains follows, all from one sample in a study of metastatic and nonmetastatic thyroid tumors. TCRdb recomputed clones from the PCR reads via MiXCR. The sample carries about 24,000 clones, 21% recorded once. Sequenced input: blood. These receptors came from a male donor with papillary thyroid cancer or a benign thyroid nodule (not recorded which). Some clones in this sample may be carry-over from other donors' samples. Each CDR3 is given with its conserved first and last residue. A D gene is named only where the DNA matches it firmly. Clone size is given for some rows only: seen once, a few or many times, or a class if the clone is expanded.

TRBJ1-5 many TRBV6-1 TRBD1 CASTPDRAGNQPQHF TGTGCCAGCACCCCAGACAGGGCGGGCAATCAGCCCCAGCATTTT
TRBJ2-7 many TRBV4-1 - CASSPTYGAEQYF TGCGCCAGCAGCCCAACATATGGGGCCGAGCAGTACTTC
TRBJ2-1 medium-sized TRBV20-1 TRBD2 CSADNSGSLNNEQFF TGCAGTGCGGACAATAGCGGGAGCCTAAACAATGAGCAGTTCTTC
TRBJ2-7 - TRBV19 TRBD1 CASSPYPPTGGWGYEQYF TGTGCCAGTAGTCCCTACCCACCGACAGGGGGGTGGGGCTACGAGCAGTACTTC
TRBJ2-3 many TRBV7-9 - CASSSFPQDTQYF TGTGCCAGCAGCTCATTTCCCCAAGATACGCAGTATTTT
TRBJ1-6 - TRBV12-3/TRBV12-4 TRBD1 CASRSAGGLFRYNSPLHF TGTGCCAGCAGATCGGCAGGGGGATTATTTCGGTATAATTCACCCCTCCACTTT
TRBJ2-7 medium-sized TRBV7-6 TRBD2 CASSATGGEQYF TGTGCCAGCAGCGCCACGGGAGGGGAGCAGTACTTC
TRBJ2-1 - TRBV28 - CASSLLGWTRRSEQFF TGTGCCAGCAGTTTATTGGGTTGGACACGCCGGAGTGAGCAGTTCTTC
TRBJ1-1 medium-sized TRBV30 - CAWRQVGADEAFF TGTGCCTGGAGACAGGTCGGAGCAGATGAAGCTTTCTTT
TRBJ1-1 - TRBV12-3/TRBV12-4 - CASRVVNTEAFF TGTGCCAGCAGGGTCGTCAACACTGAAGCTTTCTTT
TRBJ1-2 - TRBV29-1 - CSVTLGGSYGYTF TGCAGCGTTACCTTGGGGGGCAGCTATGGCTACACCTTC
TRBJ2-1 many TRBV7-8 TRBD2 CASSLWGMASGRNEQFF TGTGCCAGCAGCTTATGGGGAATGGCTAGCGGGAGGAATGAGCAGTTCTTC
TRBJ2-5 few TRBV6-5 - CASSYSWSGLETQYF TGTGCCAGCAGTTACTCGTGGTCGGGGTTGGAGACCCAGTACTTC
TRBJ2-7 - TRBV12-3/TRBV12-4 - CASSDTRQSSYEQYF TGTGCCAGCAGTGACACCAGACAGAGCTCCTACGAGCAGTACTTC
TRBJ2-7 medium-sized TRBV28 TRBD1 CASRGRQGMGEQYF TGTGCCAGCAGGGGAAGACAGGGGATGGGCGAGCAGTACTTC
TRBJ1-2 many TRBV29-1 TRBD1 CSVGGDRAYGYTF TGCAGCGTTGGAGGGGACAGGGCCTATGGCTACACCTTC
TRBJ2-3 many TRBV19 - CASSLGQGGTDTQYF TGTGCCAGTAGTCTCGGGCAGGGGGGGACAGATACGCAGTATTTT
TRBJ2-5 many TRBV11-2 TRBD1 CASSVTGGAGETQYF TGTGCCAGCAGCGTGACAGGGGGCGCGGGAGAGACCCAGTACTTC
TRBJ2-4 many TRBV7-9 - CASSLAQGKGGAKNIQYF TGTGCCAGCAGCTTAGCACAGGGGAAGGGGGGGGCCAAAAACATTCAGTACTTC
TRBJ2-5 - TRBV28 - CASSWVCGQETQYF TGTGCCAGCTCGTGGGTGTGTGGCCAAGAGACCCAGTACTTC
TRBJ1-2 many TRBV3-1 - CASSLRSPSYGYTF TGTGCCAGCAGCCTCCGCAGTCCCTCCTATGGCTACACCTTC
TRBJ2-7 - TRBV5-5 - CASSYRHLLYYEQYF TGTGCCAGCAGCTACCGACACCTGCTGTACTACGAGCAGTACTTC
TRBJ2-2 many TRBV10-3 TRBD1 CATLPGGQGTGELFF TGTGCCACCTTACCAGGAGGACAGGGCACCGGGGAGCTGTTTTTT
TRBJ1-6 few TRBV19 - CASRREGKNSPLHF TGTGCCAGTAGAAGGGAGGGGAAGAATTCACCCCTACACTTT
TRBJ1-2 many TRBV28 - CASSLRGDYGYTF TGTGCCAGCAGTTTGCGGGGGGATTATGGCTACACCTTC
TRBJ2-3 - TRBV3-1 - CASSQGQNRRDTQYF TGTGCCAGCAGCCAAGGGCAGAACCGCCGAGATACGCAGTATTTT
TRBJ1-1 medium-sized TRBV12-3/TRBV12-4 TRBD1 CASSRQGPNTEAFF TGTGCCAGCAGCCGACAGGGGCCGAACACTGAAGCTTTCTTT
TRBJ2-2 many TRBV5-1 - CASSSAGNTGELFF TGCGCCAGCAGCTCGGCGGGTAACACCGGGGAGCTGTTTTTT
TRBJ2-7 many TRBV16 TRBD1 CASSPTIQGASYEQYF TGTGCCAGCAGCCCAACGATCCAGGGGGCCTCCTACGAGCAGTACTTC
TRBJ2-1 - TRBV11-3 TRBD2 CASSFGGSYEQFF TGTGCCAGCAGCTTTGGCGGGAGCTATGAGCAGTTCTTC
TRBJ1-6 many TRBV7-9 - CASSLDGGVNSPLHF TGTGCCAGCAGCTTAGACGGGGGCGTTAATTCACCCCTCCACTTT
TRBJ1-5 many TRBV29-1 - CSVLLGGQPQHF TGCAGCGTTCTGCTGGGGGGCCAGCCCCAGCATTTT
TRBJ2-3 many TRBV19 TRBD1 CASRPGQGADTQYF TGTGCCAGCCGCCCGGGACAGGGGGCGGATACGCAGTATTTT
TRBJ1-1 many TRBV10-3 - CAIRQGLVGTEAFF TGTGCCATCCGGCAAGGTTTGGTTGGCACTGAAGCTTTCTTT
TRBJ1-5 many TRBV27 - CASSRGAGQPQHF TGTGCCAGCAGCCGGGGGGCAGGGCAGCCCCAGCATTTT
TRBJ1-3 few TRBV18 - CASSPPPDRGNTIYF TGTGCCAGCTCACCACCTCCCGACAGGGGAAACACCATATATTTT
TRBJ1-1 few TRBV5-1 - CASSLVSGGGSEAFF TGCGCCAGCAGCTTGGTATCGGGGGGCGGTTCTGAAGCTTTCTTT
TRBJ1-1 many TRBV12-3/TRBV12-4 TRBD1 CASSVGQGRTEAFF TGTGCCAGCAGTGTTGGACAGGGGCGTACTGAAGCTTTCTTT
TRBJ2-2 many TRBV20-1 - CSARDDYSGELFF TGCAGTGCTAGAGATGACTATTCCGGGGAGCTGTTTTTT
TRBJ2-1 - TRBV12-3/TRBV12-4 TRBD2 CGCSPGTSAWGEQFF TGTGGGTGCAGCCCTGGGACTAGCGCTTGGGGTGAGCAGTTCTTC
TRBJ1-1 - TRBV6-6 - CASSYEGGEMNTEAFF TGTGCCAGCAGTTACGAGGGCGGGGAGATGAACACTGAAGCTTTCTTT
TRBJ2-5 many TRBV2 - CAEGEGRETQYF TGTGCCGAGGGGGAGGGGCGTGAGACCCAGTACTTC
TRBJ1-1 many TRBV20-1 TRBD1 CSAREYLRGQGNTEAFF TGCAGTGCTAGAGAATATCTCCGGGGACAGGGGAACACTGAAGCTTTCTTT
TRBJ2-5 - TRBV2 TRBD1 CASMGQGQETRYF TGTGCCAGCATGGGACAGGGTCAGGAGACCCGGTACTTC